This TCR beta chain originates from a study of beta chain features in type 1 diabetes. Notes on the study in general: There was no resolution here of whether HLA type influences TCRB rearrangement. Researchers caution that PCR might favor shorter templates, equally among patients and controls.

This clone was found a few times. Its target is unknown. The sequenced template was cDNA made from the entire isolated RNA. Naive, central memory and regulatory T cell samples came to a mean of around 3.5 million reads. Data came from immunoSEQ multiplex PCR; TCRdb stores just in-frame clones and leaves some out. The sample has 400,000 to 500,000 clones, about 14% seen once. V lost 5 bases, J lost 0 bases, and 12 bases stayed unmatched. The CDR3 extends over 18 amino acids. Per germline, CDR1 GTSNPN and CDR2 SVGIG (reference sequence). In all sorted populations, purity surpassed 98%. J is TRBJ2-1 and V is TRBV30; 11 positions agree with TRBD2. The TCR originated in a man aged 25-45 years in good health. The material sequenced was naive CD4+ T cells from blood. In DNA form, the CDR3 reads TGTGCCTGGGAGGGGCTAGCGGGAGGTCTTAGCTCCTACAATGAGCAGTTCTTC. It translates to CAWEGLAGGLSSYNEQFF.